This TCR beta chain is drawn from a study of T cells in Graves' hyperthyroidism and ophthalmopathy. This clonotype was detected ten times or more. Germline and junction disagree at one end, which may indicate a read error. The CDR3 has 15 amino acids. Germline V gene data show CDR1 as MDHEN and CDR2 as SYDVKM. Stability of Graves' hyperthyroidism was defined as absent ophthalmopathy progression within 18 months. Orbital computed tomography and thyroid ultrasound, together with serum TRAb and thyroxine and clinical symptoms, were used for diagnoses. Using RNA transcripts as the source, TCR beta CDR3 regions were amplified. The study used the HTBI primer set for a first-round RT-PCR of the TCR CDR3. TCRdb reprocessed the multiplex PCR reads with MiXCR, giving one entry per CDR3 protein. This table holds about 420,000 distinct CDR3 sequences, less than 20% found once.

The source is a woman in her late teens or twenties with Graves' hyperthyroidism. Sequences were obtained from blood. The chain links TRBV28 to TRBJ2-7; 9 nucleotides align to TRBD1. CDR3 loop: CASSLAGTGSYEQYF. The CDR3 bases are TGCGCCAGCAGCTTGGCCGGGACAGGGTCTTACGAGCAGTACTTC.